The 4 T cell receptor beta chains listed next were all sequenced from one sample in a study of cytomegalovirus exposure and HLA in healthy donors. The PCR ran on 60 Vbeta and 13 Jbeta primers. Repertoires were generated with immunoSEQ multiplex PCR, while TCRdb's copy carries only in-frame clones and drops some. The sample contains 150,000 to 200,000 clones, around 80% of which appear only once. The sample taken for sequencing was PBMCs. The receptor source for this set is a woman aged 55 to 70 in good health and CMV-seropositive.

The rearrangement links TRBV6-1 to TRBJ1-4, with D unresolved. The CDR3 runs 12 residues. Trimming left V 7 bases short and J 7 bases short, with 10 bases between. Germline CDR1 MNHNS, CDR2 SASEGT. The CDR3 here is CASKPGSEKLFF. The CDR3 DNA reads TGTGCCAGCAAACCGGGGAGTGAAAAACTGTTTTTT.

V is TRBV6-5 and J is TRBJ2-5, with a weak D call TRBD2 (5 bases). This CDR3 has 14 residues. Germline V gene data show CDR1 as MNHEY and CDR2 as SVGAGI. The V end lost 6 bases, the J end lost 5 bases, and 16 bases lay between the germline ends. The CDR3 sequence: CASRLAYFQETQYF. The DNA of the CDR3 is TGTGCCAGCAGGCTAGCCTACTTTCAGGAGACCCAGTACTTC.

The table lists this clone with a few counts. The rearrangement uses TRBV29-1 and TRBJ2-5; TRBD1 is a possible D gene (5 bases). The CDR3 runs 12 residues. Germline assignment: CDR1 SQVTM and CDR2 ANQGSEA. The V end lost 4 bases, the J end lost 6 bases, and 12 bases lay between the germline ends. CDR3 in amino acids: CSVVGVEKTQYF. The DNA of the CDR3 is TGCAGCGTTGTAGGGGTTGAAAAGACCCAGTACTTC.

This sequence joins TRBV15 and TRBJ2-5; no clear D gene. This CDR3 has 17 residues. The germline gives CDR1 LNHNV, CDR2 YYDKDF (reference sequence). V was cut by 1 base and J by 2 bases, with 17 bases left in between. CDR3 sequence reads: CATSRGATVTPQETQYF. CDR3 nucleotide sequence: TGTGCCACCAGCAGAGGAGCTACGGTGACACCTCAAGAGACCCAGTACTTC.